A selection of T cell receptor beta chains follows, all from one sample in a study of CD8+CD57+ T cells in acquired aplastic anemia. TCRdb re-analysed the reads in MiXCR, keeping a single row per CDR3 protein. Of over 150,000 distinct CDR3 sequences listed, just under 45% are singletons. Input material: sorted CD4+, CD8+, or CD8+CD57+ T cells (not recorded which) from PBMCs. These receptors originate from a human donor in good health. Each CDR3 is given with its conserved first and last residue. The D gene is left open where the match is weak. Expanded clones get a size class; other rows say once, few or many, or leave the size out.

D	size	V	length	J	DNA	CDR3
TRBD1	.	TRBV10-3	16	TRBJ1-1	TGTGCCATCACCTCAAAGGGCACAGGGGTGGACACTGAAGCTTCCTTT	CAITSKGTGVDTEASF
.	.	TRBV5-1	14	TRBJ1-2	TGCGCCAGCAGTAGCAGAGGGGTGAAAGGCGGCTACACCTTC	CASSSRGVKGGYTF
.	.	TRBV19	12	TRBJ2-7	TGTGCCAGTAGTACCGGACCCTACGAGCAGTACTTC	CASSTGPYEQYF
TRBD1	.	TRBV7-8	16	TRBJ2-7	TGTGCCAGCAGCCGGGAAGCGGTGACAGGGCGCTACGAGCAGTACTTC	CASSREAVTGRYEQYF
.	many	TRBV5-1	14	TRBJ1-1	TGCGCCAGCAGCTTGGTTGCAATGAACACTGAAGCTTTCTTT	CASSLVAMNTEAFF
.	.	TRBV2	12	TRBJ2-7	TGTGCTAGTGACATCCTTGGCTACGAGCAGTACTTC	CASDILGYEQYF
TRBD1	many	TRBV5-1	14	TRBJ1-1	TGCGCCAGCAGCTTGGGGACAGGGATCCCTGAAGCTTTCTTT	CASSLGTGIPEAFF
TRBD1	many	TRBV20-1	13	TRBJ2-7	TGCAGTCCACAGACAGGGGGCTCCTACGAGCAGTACTTC	CSPQTGGSYEQYF
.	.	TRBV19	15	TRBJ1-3	TGTGCCAGTAGTAGAACACGGAGGTCTGGAAACACCATATATTTT	CASSRTRRSGNTIYF
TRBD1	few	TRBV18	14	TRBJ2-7	TGTGCCAGCTCACCGGGACAGGGGCTCTACGAGCAGTACTTC	CASSPGQGLYEQYF
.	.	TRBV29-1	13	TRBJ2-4	TGCAGCGTTGAATCCGGTGCCAAAAACATTCAGTACTTC	CSVESGAKNIQYF
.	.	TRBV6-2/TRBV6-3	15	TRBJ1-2	TGTGCCAGCAGCCATCCGGGTGGAGGGAGCTATGGCTACACCTTC	CASSHPGGGSYGYTF
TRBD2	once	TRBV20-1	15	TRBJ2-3	TGCAGTGCTGAGGGATTAGCGGGGGGCACAGATACGCAGTATTTT	CSAEGLAGGTDTQYF
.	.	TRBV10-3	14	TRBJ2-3	TGTGCCATCAGTCCAGCGGAGACCTGGGATACGCAGTATTTT	CAISPAETWDTQYF
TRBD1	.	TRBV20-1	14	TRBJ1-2	TGCAGTGCTAGGGGGACAGATCCTAACTATGGCTACACCTTC	CSARGTDPNYGYTF
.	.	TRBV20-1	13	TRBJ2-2	TGCAGTGCTAGGCATTCGGGCGGCGGGGAGCTGTTTTTT	CSARHSGGGELFF
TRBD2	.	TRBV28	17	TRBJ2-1	TGTGCCAGCAGTTTAAGCGGGACTATCGATATCAACAATGAGCAGTTCTTC	CASSLSGTIDINNEQFF
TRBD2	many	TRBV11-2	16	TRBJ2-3	TGTGCCAGCAGCCGACTAGCGGGGTCAAGCACAGATACGCAGTATTTT	CASSRLAGSSTDTQYF
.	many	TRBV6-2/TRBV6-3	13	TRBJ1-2	TGTGCCAGCACGCATAATACTAACTATGGCTACACCTTC	CASTHNTNYGYTF
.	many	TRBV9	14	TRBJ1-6	TGTGCCAGCAGCGTAGGACAGGTGATCTCACCCCTCCACTTT	CASSVGQVISPLHF
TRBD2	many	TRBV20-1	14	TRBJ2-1	TGCAGTGCCTGGACTAGCGCCCAGCAGAATGAGCAGTTCTTC	CSAWTSAQQNEQFF
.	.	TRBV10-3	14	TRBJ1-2	TGTGCCATCAGTGAGTCAGGGGCGAACTATGGCTACACCTTC	CAISESGANYGYTF
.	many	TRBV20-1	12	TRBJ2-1	TGCAGTCCAAAAGGTGACTGGGGTGAGCAGTTCTTC	CSPKGDWGEQFF
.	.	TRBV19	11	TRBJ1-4	TGTGCCAGTAGTATCGCCGGACGCACCTATTTT	CASSIAGRTYF
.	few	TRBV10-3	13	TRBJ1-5	TGTGCCGCGACAGGACAGTCCAATCAGCCCCAGCATTTT	CAATGQSNQPQHF
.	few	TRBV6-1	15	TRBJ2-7	TGTGCCAGCACCCAATCAGCCGGGACAATTTACGAGCAGTACTTC	CASTQSAGTIYEQYF
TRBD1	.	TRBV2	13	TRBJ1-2	TGTGCCAGCAGTGCGACAGGGTCCTATGGCTACACCTTC	CASSATGSYGYTF
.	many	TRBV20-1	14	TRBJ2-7	TGCAGTGCTGGGGGCGAGACTTACTTCTACGAGCAGTACTTC	CSAGGETYFYEQYF
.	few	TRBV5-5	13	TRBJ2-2	TGTGCCAGCAGTTTAATGAACACCGGGGAGCTGTTTTTT	CASSLMNTGELFF
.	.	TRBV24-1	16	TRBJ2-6	TGTGCCACCAGCACCACAGGGAGCCTCGGGGCCAACGTCCTGACTTTC	CATSTTGSLGANVLTF
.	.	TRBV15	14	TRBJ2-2	TGTGCCACCAGCAGAGATCGAGACACCGGGGAGCTGTTTTTT	CATSRDRDTGELFF
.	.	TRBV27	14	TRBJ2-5	TGTGCCAGCAGTTTATCGGGGGTAAAAGAGACCCAGTACTTC	CASSLSGVKETQYF
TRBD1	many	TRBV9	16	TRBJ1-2	TGTGCCAGCACACAGGGGGGCCGCAGGGAAGACTATGGCTACACCTTC	CASTQGGRREDYGYTF
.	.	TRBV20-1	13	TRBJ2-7	TGCAGTGCTAGGGAGCCAGGGGGGGCCGAGCAGTACTTC	CSAREPGGAEQYF
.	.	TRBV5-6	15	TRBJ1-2	TGTGCCAGCAGCCTGGGTGAGGGGTCGGACTATGGCTACACCTTC	CASSLGEGSDYGYTF
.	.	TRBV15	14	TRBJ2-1	TGTGCCACCAACAGAGATAGGGGGGTCAATGAGCAGTTCTTC	CATNRDRGVNEQFF
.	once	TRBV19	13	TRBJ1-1	TGTGCCAGTAGTAAGGAGGGGAACACTGAAGCTTTCTTT	CASSKEGNTEAFF
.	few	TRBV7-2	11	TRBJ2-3	TGTGCCAGCAGCAACGCAGATACGCAGTATTTT	CASSNADTQYF
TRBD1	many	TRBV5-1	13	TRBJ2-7	TGCGCCAGCAGCTTGGGGCAGGGGGCCGAGCAGTACTTC	CASSLGQGAEQYF
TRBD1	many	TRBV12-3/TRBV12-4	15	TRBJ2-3	TGTGCCAGCAGTCACCCGGGACAGGGGGTGGATACGCAGTATTTT	CASSHPGQGVDTQYF
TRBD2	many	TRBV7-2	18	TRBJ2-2	TGTGCCAGCAGCTTAGCGGGACTAGCGGGGGTTCTGGCCGGGGAGCTGTTTTTT	CASSLAGLAGVLAGELFF
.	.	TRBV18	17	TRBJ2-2	TGTGCCAGCTCACCGCTGGTCCGGGGGCGAGGCACCGGGGAGCTGTTTTTT	CASSPLVRGRGTGELFF
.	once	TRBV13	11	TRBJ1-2	TGTGCCAGCAGCTTCGGGTTTGGCTACACCTTC	CASSFGFGYTF
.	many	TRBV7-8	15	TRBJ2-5	TGTGCCAGCACCGACCGGAGGGGGATCTACGAGACCCAGTACTTC	CASTDRRGIYETQYF
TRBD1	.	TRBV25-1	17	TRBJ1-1	TGTGCCAGCAGTGAGGGACAGGGGACGAGGCCGGGCACTGAAGCCTTCTTT	CASSEGQGTRPGTEAFF
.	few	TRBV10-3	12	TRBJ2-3	TGTGCCATCAGTGGGGCGACAGATACGCAGTATTTT	CAISGATDTQYF
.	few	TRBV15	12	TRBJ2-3	TGTGCCACCAGCAGAGATCTTCCTACGCAGTATTTT	CATSRDLPTQYF
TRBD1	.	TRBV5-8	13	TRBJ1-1	TGTGCCAGCAGCTTGGGACAGGGGAATGAAGCTTTCTTT	CASSLGQGNEAFF
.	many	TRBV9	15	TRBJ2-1	TGTGCCAGCAGCCCGGAGGGGGACTCCTACAATGAGCAGTTCTTC	CASSPEGDSYNEQFF
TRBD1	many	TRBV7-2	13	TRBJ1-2	TGTGCCAGCAGCCCCCGGGGACAGCAGGGCTACACCTTC	CASSPRGQQGYTF
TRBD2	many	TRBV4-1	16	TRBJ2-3	TGCGCCAGCAGCCAAGTAGCGGGGGTTAGCACAGATACGCAGTATTTT	CASSQVAGVSTDTQYF
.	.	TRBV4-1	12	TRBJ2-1	TGCGCCAGCAGCCAACTAGCTAATGAGCAGTTCTTC	CASSQLANEQFF
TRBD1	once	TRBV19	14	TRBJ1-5	TGTGCCAGTAACGACAGGGGATTCGGTCAGCCCCAGCATTTT	CASNDRGFGQPQHF
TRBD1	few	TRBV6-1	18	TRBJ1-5	TGTGCCAGCTTAAAGGCGGGACAGGGCCTTTATAGCAATCAGCCCCAGCATTTT	CASLKAGQGLYSNQPQHF
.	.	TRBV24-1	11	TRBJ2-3	TGTGCCACCAACGGGGGAGATACGCAGTATTTT	CATNGGDTQYF
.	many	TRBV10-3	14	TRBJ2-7	TGTGCCATCAGTCAACCCCAATACAACTACGAGCAGTACTTC	CAISQPQYNYEQYF
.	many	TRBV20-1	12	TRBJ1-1	TGCAGAGCGGACGTCTTGAACACTGAAGCTTTCTTT	CRADVLNTEAFF